A single sample is the source of the 4 T cell receptor beta chains below, sequenced in a study of blood T cell repertoires in COVID-19. Repertoires were generated with immunoSEQ multiplex PCR, while TCRdb's copy carries only in-frame clones and drops some. Of roughly 170,000 clones in the sample, approximately 87% are singletons; the top ten hold under 15%. The sample consisted of peripheral blood. Receptors were obtained from a woman in her 70s with COVID-19, enrolled during active disease.

J is TRBJ2-7 and V is TRBV5-6, with D perhaps matching TRBD2 (6 bases). Looked up from germline, CDR1 is SGHDT and CDR2 is YYEEEE. V lost 2 bases, J lost 2 bases, and 14 bases lay in between. This CDR3 comprises 15 residues. The CDR3: CASSFGPGAPYEQYF. The CDR3 DNA reads TGTGCCAGCAGCTTTGGTCCGGGAGCCCCCTACGAGCAGTACTTC.

The chain uses TRBV4-2 and TRBJ2-4; 7 nucleotides agree with TRBD2. With 0 bases clipped from V and 1 base from J, the junction kept 15 bases outside the gene matches. CDR1 LGHNA and CDR2 YNFKEQ come from the germline V gene. The CDR3 has 20 amino acids. CDR3 protein: CASSQETAGIGAGAKNIQYF. The CDR3, as DNA: TGTGCCAGCAGCCAAGAGACAGCGGGGATAGGGGCTGGGGCCAAAAACATTCAGTACTTC.

The chain has TRBV6-5 and TRBJ1-6, with 9 bases aligning to TRBD1. The CDR3 extends over 14 amino acids. The V and J ends lost 7 bases and 9 bases, in that order; junction bases with no gene match: 7. Per germline, CDR1 MNHEY and CDR2 SVGAGI. The CDR3 sequence is CASNLQGASSPLHF. The CDR3 DNA sequence: TGTGCCAGCAACCTACAGGGGGCGAGTTCACCCCTCCACTTT.

This chain links TRBV14 with TRBJ1-6, with TRBD1 matching 7 bases. This CDR3 has 15 amino acids. The ends lost 4 bases at V and 10 bases at J; junction bases unmatched: 10. The V gene's germline CDR1 is SGHDN and CDR2 FVKESK. The CDR3 spells CASSRMTGPQSPLHF. CDR3 in DNA: TGTGCCAGCAGCCGAATGACAGGGCCCCAATCACCCCTCCACTTT.